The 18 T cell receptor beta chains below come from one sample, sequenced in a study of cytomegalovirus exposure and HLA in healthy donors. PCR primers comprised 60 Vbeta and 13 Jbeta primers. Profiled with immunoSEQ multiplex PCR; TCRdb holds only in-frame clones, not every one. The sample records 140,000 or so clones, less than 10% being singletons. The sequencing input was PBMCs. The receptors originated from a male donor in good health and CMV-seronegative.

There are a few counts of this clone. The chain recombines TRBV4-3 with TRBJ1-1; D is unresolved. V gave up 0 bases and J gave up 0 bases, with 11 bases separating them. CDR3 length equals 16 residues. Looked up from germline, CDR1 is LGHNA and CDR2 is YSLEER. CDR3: CASSQEGGNMNTEAFF. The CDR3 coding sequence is TGCGCCAGCAGCCAAGAGGGAGGAAATATGAACACTGAAGCTTTCTTT.

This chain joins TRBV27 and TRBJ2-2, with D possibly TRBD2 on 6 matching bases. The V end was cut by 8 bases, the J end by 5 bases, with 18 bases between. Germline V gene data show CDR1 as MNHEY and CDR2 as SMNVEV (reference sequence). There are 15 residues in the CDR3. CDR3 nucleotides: TGTGCCAGCCGGGACTCTGGGGGAATTACCGGGGAGCTGTTTTTT. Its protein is CASRDSGGITGELFF.

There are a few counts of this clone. CDR3: CASSSRLAGVGEQFF. The CDR3 region has the DNA TGTGCCAGCAGCTCCCGACTAGCGGGAGTTGGTGAGCAGTTCTTC. The rearrangement joins TRBV11-3 to TRBJ2-1; TRBD2 aligns across 12 bases. This CDR3 spans 15 amino acids. With 4 bases clipped from V and 9 bases from J, the junction kept 7 bases outside the gene matches. Germline CDR1 is SGHNT and CDR2 is YENEEA.

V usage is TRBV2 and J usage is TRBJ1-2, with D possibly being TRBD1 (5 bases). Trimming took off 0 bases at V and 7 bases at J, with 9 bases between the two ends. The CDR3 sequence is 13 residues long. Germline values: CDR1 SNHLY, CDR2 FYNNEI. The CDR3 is CASSEALGAGYTF. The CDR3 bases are TGTGCCAGCAGTGAAGCGCTTGGGGCTGGCTACACCTTC.

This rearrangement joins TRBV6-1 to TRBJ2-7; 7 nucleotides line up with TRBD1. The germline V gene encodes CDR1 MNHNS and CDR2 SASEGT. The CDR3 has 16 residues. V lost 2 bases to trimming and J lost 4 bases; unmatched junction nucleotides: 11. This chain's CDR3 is CASSELMTRTGYEQYF. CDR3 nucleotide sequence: TGTGCCAGCAGTGAATTGATGACACGGACAGGATACGAGCAGTACTTC.

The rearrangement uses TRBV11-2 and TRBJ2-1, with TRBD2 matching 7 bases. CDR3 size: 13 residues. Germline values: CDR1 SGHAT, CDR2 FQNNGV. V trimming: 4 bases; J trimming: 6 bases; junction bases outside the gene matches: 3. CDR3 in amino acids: CASSWGGGNEQFF. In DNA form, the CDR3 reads TGTGCCAGCAGCTGGGGGGGTGGCAATGAGCAGTTCTTC.

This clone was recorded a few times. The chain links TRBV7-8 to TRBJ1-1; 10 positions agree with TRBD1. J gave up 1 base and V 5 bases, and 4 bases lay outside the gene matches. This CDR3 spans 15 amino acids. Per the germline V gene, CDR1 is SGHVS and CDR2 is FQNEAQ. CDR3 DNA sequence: TGTGCCAGCAGCGACCGGGACAGGGGGAACACTGAAGCTTTCTTT. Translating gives CASSDRDRGNTEAFF.

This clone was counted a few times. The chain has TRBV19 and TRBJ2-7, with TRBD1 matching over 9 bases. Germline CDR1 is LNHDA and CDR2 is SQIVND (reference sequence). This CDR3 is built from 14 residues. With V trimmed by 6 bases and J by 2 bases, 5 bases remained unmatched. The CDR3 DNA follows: TGTGCCAGTAGCTGGACAGGGGATGCCTACGAGCAGTACTTC. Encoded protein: CASSWTGDAYEQYF.

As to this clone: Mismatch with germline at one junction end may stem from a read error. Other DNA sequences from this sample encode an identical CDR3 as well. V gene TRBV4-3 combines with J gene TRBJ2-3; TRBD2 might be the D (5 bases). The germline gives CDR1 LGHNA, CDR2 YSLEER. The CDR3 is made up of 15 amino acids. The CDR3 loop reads CASSQGRLGTDTQYF. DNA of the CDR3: TGCGCCAGTAGCCAAGGGAGACTCGGCACAGATACGCAGTATTTT.

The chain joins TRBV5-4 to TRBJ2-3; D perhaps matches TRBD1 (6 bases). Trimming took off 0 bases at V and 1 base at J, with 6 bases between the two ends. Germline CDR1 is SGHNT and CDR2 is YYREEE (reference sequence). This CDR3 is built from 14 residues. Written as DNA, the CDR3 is TGTGCCAGCAGCTTGGACAGGGGCACAGATACGCAGTATTTT. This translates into CASSLDRGTDTQYF.

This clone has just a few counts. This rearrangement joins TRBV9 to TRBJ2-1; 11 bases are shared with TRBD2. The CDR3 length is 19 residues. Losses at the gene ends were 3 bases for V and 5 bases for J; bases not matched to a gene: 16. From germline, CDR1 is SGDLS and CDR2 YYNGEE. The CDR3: CASSGRILASGRRHNEQFF. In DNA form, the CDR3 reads TGTGCCAGCAGCGGGAGAATTCTGGCTAGCGGGAGGCGACACAATGAGCAGTTCTTC.

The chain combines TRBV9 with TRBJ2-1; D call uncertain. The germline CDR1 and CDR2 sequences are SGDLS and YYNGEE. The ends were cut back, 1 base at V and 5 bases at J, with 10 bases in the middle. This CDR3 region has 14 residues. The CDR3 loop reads CASSVNNYNNEQFF. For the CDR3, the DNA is TGTGCCAGCAGCGTAAATAACTACAACAATGAGCAGTTCTTC.

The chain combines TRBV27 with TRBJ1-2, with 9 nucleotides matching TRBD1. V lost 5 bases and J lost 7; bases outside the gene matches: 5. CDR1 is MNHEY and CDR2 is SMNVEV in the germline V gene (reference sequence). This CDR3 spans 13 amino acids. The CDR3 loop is CASSPRQGVGYTF. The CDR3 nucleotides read TGTGCCAGCAGTCCCCGACAGGGGGTTGGCTACACCTTC.

In DNA form, the CDR3 reads TGTGCCAGCAGCTCCTTTTCCGGGGCCAACGTCCTGACTTTC. Protein: CASSSFSGANVLTF. The J gene is TRBJ2-6, the V gene TRBV11-2; D remains ambiguous. With 4 bases removed from V and 4 bases from J, the gap between germline ends came to 8 bases. Germline CDR1 reads SGHAT; CDR2 reads FQNNGV. The CDR3 spans 14 residues.

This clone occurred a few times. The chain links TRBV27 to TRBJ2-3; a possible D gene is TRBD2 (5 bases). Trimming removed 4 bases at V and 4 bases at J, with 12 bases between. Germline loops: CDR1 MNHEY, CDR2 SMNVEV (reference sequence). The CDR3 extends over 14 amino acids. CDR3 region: CASSWSSSPDTQYF. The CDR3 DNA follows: TGTGCCAGCAGTTGGTCTAGCAGTCCAGATACGCAGTATTTT.

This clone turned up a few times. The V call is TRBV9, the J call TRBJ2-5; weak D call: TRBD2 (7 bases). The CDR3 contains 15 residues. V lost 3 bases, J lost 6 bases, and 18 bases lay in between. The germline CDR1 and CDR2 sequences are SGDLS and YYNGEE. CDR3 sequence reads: CASSAWGGLGQTQYF. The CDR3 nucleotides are TGTGCCAGCAGCGCCTGGGGGGGGCTGGGGCAGACCCAGTACTTC.

The CDR3 reads CAISEPGLGGNTGELFF. The CDR3 DNA follows: TGTGCCATCAGTGAACCGGGACTCGGGGGGAACACCGGGGAGCTGTTTTTT. This chain connects TRBV10-3 to TRBJ2-2, with a possible D match to TRBD2 (6 bases). Per the germline V gene, CDR1 is ENHRY and CDR2 is SYGVKD. The CDR3 sequence is 17 residues long. Trimming cost V 3 bases and J 1 base, with 15 bases left between them.

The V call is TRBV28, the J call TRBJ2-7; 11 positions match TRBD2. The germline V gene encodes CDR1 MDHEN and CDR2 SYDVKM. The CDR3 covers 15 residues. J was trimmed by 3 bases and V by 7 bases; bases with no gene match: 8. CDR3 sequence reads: CASNSPGLAVYEQYF. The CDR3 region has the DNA TGTGCCAGCAACTCACCGGGACTAGCGGTCTACGAGCAGTACTTC.